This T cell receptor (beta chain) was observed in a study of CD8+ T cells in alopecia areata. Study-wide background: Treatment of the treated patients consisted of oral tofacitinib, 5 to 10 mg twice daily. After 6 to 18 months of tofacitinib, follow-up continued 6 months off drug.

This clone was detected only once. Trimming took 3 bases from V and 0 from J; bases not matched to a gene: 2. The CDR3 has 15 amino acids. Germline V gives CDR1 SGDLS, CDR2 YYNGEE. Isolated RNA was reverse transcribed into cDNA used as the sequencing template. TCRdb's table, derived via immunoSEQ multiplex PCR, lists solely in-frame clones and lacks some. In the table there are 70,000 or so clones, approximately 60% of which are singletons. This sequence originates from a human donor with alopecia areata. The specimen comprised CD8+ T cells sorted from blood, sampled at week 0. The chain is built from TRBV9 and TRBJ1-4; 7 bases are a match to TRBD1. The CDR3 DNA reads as TGTGCCAGCAGCGCCACAGGGGCAACTAATGAAAAACTGTTTTTT. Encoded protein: CASSATGATNEKLFF.